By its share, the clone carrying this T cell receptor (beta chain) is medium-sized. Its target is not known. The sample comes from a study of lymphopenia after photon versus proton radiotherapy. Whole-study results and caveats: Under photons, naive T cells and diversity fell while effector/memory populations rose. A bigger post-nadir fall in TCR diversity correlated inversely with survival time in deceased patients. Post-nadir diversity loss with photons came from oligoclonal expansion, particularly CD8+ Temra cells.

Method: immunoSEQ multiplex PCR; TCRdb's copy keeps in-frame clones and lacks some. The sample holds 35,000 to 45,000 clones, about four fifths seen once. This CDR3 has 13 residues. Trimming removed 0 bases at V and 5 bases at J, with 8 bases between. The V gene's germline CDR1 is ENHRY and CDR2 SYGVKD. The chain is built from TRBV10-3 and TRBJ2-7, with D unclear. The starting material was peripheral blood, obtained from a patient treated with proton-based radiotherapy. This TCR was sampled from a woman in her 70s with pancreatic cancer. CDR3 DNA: TGTGCCATCAGTGAGTCGAAACAGAACGAGCAGTACTTC. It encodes CAISESKQNEQYF.